This T cell receptor beta chain was identified during a study of PD-1 blockade in classical Hodgkin lymphoma. Method: immunoSEQ multiplex PCR; TCRdb's copy keeps in-frame clones and lacks some. The data hold 40,000 to 55,000 clones, with about 90% observed a single time. Looked up from germline, CDR1 is MNHNS and CDR2 is SASEGT. V was pared by 2 bases and J by 3 bases, with 8 bases between. The CDR3 has 13 amino acids. No patient escaped relapse after autologous stem cell transplantation, and brentuximab vedotin exposure varied. The chain couples TRBV6-1 to TRBJ2-7; maybe TRBD1 (6 bases). Specimen: peripheral blood mononuclear cells (PBMCs), collected at baseline. The sequence came from a human donor with classical Hodgkin lymphoma. CDR3 loop: CASSEQGYYEQYF. CDR3 coding DNA: TGTGCCAGCAGTGAACAGGGGTACTACGAGCAGTACTTC.